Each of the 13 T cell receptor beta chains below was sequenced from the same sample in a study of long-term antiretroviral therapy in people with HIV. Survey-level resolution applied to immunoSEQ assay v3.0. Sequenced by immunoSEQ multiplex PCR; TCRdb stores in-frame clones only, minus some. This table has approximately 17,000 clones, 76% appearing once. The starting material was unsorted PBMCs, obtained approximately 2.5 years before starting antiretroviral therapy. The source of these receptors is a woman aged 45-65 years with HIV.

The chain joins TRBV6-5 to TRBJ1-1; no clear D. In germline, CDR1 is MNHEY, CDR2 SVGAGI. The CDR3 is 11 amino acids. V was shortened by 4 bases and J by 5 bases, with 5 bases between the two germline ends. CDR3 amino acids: CASSSGTEAFF. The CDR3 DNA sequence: TGTGCCAGCAGTTCCGGGACTGAAGCTTTCTTT.

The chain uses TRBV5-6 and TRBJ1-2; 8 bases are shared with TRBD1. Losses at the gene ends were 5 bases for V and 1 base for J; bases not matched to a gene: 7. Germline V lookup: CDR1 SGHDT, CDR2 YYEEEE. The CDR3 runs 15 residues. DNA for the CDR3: TGTGCCAGCAGTTACAGGGGGAGCTTTAACTATGGCTACACCTTC. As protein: CASSYRGSFNYGYTF.

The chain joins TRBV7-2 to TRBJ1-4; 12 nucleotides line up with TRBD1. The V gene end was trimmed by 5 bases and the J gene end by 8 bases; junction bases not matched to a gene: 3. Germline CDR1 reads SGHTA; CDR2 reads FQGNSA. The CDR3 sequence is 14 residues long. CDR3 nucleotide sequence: TGTGCCAGCAGCCGGGACAGGGGGCGCGAAAAACTGTTTTTT. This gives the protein CASSRDRGREKLFF.

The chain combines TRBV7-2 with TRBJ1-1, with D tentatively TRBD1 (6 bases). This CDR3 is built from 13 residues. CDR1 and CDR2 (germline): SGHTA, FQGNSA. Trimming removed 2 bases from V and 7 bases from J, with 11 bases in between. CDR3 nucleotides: TGTGCCAGCAGCTTACAGGGGAGGTTTGAAGCTTTCTTT. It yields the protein CASSLQGRFEAFF.

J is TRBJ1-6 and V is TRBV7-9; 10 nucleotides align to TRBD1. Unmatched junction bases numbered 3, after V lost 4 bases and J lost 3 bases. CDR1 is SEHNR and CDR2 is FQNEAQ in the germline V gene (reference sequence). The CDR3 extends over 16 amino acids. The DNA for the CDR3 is TGTGCCAGCAGCTCGGGACAGGGGTTCTATAATTCACCCCTCCACTTT. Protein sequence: CASSSGQGFYNSPLHF.

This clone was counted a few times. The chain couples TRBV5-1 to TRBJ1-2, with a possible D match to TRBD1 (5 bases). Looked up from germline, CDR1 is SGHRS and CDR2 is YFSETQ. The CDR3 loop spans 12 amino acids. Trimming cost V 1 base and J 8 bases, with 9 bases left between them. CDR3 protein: CASSLMGEGYTF. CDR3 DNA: TGCGCCAGCAGCTTGATGGGGGAAGGCTACACCTTC.

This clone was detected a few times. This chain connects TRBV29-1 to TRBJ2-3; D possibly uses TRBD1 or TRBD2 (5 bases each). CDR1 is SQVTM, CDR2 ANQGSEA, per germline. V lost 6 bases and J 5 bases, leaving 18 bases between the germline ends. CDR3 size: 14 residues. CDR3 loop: CSVDGTLVGDTQYF. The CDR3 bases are TGCAGCGTAGACGGGACCCTAGTTGGAGATACGCAGTATTTT.

CDR3 DNA: TGTGCCAGCAGCTCAAGCGGTGTTCTGACTGAAGCTTTCTTT. Its protein product is CASSSSGVLTEAFF. V and J are TRBV9 and TRBJ1-1, with D hard to call. The CDR3 is 14 amino acids. CDR1 is SGDLS and CDR2 is YYNGEE in the germline V gene. Trimming stripped 4 bases from V and 5 bases from J, with 15 bases between.

The CDR3 DNA follows: TGTGCCAGCTCACCAAGGACAGGGCAGATCAACACTGAAGCTTTCTTT. Translated: CASSPRTGQINTEAFF. The genes are TRBV18 and TRBJ1-1, with 8 bases that match TRBD1. Germline CDR1 KGHSH, CDR2 LQKENI. V was pared by 2 bases and J by 2 bases, with 7 bases of the junction left unmatched. The CDR3 consists of 16 residues. The complete variable domain, with remaining parts taken from reference TRBV18 and TRBJ1-1, reads NAGVMQNPRHLVRRRGQEARLRCSPMKGHSHVYWYRQLPEEGLKFMVYLQKENIIDESGMPKERFSAEFPKEGPSILRIQQVVRGDSAAYFCASSPRTGQINTEAFFGQGTRLTVV.

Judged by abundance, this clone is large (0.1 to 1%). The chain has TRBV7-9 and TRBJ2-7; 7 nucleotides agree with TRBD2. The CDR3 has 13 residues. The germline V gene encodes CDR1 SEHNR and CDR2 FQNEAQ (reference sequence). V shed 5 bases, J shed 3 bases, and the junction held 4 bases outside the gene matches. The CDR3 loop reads CASSPRGGYEQYF. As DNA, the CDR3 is TGTGCCAGCAGCCCCCGCGGGGGCTACGAGCAGTACTTC.

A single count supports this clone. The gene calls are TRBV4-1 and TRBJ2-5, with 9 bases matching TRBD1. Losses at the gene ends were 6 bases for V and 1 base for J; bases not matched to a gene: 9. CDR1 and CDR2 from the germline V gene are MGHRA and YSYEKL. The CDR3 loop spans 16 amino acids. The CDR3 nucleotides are TGCGCCAGCAGGCCCCTGGGACAGGGATTCCAAGAGACCCAGTACTTC. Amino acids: CASRPLGQGFQETQYF.

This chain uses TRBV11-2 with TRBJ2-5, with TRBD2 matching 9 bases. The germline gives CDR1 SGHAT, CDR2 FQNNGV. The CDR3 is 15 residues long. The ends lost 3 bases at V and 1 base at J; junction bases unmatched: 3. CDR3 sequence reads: CASSFSGGAQETQYF. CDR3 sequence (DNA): TGTGCCAGCAGCTTTAGCGGGGGTGCCCAAGAGACCCAGTACTTC.

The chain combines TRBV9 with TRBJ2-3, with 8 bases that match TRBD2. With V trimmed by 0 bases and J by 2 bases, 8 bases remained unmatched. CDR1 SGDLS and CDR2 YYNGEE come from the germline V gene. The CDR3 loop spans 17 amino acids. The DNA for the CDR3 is TGTGCCAGCAGCGTAGTTCATGGCGGGGGGTACACAGATACGCAGTATTTT. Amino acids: CASSVVHGGGYTDTQYF. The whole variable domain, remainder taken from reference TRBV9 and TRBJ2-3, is DSGVTQTPKHLITATGQRVTLRCSPRSGDLSVYWYQQSLDQGLQFLIQYYNGEERAKGNILERFSAQQFPDLHSELNLSSLELGDSALYFCASSVVHGGGYTDTQYFGPGTRLTVL.